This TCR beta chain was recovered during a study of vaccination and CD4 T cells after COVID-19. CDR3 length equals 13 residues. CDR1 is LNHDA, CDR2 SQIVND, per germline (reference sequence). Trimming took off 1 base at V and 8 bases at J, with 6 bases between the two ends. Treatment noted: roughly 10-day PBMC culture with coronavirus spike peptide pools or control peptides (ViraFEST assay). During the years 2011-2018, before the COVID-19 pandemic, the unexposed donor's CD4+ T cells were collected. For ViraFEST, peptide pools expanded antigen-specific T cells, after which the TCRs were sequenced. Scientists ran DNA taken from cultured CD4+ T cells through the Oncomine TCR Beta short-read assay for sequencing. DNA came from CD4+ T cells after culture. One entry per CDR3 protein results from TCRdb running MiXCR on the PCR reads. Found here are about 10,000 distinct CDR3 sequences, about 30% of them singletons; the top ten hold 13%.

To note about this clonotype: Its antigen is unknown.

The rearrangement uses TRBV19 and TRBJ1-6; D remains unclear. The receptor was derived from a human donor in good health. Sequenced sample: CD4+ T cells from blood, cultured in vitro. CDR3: CASSIGRDSPLHF. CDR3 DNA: TGTGCCAGTAGTATAGGAAGGGATTCACCCCTCCACTTT.